The clone carrying this T cell receptor beta chain was counted between two and nine times. Its antigen remains unidentified. The PCR was carried out with 60 Vbeta primers and 13 Jbeta primers. TCRdb keeps only in-frame clones here, not all; method: immunoSEQ multiplex PCR. This repertoire shows roughly 120,000 clones, around three quarters found once; its top ten account for 1.3%. This CDR3 region has 18 residues. Germline V lookup: CDR1 SGHRS, CDR2 YFSETQ. V was pared by 1 base and J by 1 base, with 12 bases of the junction left unmatched. This specimen comes from a study of cytomegalovirus exposure and HLA in healthy donors. Study details: An analysis done earlier identified around 100 million unique TCR beta sequences from about 179 million T cells.

Study-wide points: Most TCR sequences proved rare, with some public TCRs found in many donors. TCR beta chain V- and J-gene trimming was linked, in a later analysis, to a missense variant in DCLRE1C. It is likely that the observed cluster of highly shared sequence variants was a sequencing artifact.

This receptor was obtained from a young woman in good health and CMV-seronegative. J is TRBJ1-1 and V is TRBV5-1; the match to TRBD1 covers 8 bases. The sample taken for sequencing was PBMCs. The CDR3 DNA reads as TGCGCCAGCAGCTTGACGGTGCCAGGGGGCTCCAGGAACACTGAAGCTTTCTTT. As protein: CASSLTVPGGSRNTEAFF.